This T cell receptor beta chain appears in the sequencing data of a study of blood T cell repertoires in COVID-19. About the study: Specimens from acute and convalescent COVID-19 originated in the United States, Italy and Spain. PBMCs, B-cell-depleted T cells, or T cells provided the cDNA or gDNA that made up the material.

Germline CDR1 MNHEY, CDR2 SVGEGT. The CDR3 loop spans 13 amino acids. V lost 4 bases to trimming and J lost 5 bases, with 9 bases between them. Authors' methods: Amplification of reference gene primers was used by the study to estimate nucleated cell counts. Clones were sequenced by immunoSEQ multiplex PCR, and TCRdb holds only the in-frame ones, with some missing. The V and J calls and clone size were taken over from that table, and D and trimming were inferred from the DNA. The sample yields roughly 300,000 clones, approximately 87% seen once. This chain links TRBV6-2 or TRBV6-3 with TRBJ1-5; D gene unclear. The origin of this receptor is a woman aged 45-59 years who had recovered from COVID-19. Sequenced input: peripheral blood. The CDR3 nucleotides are TGTGCCAGCAGTTTCCGAGCGGATCAGCCCCAGCATTTT. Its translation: CASSFRADQPQHF.